The TCR beta chain under discussion was sequenced for a study of human T cells and chemical hapten exposure (dated by TCRdb to 2020 to 2023). As for the study more broadly: For sensitization, 2% DPC in acetone was applied to a 2 cm by 2 cm area of upper inner arm skin. Alopecia areata with under or over 50% scalp involvement, alopecia totalis and alopecia universalis were represented in the patient cohort, which was mostly female. For TCR sequencing, blood came from some 31 alopecia patients at anywhere from one to four time points (pre-sensitization, 2, 6 and 24 weeks). Libraries were pooled for sequencing, and per-sample TCR yields varied mainly because of small differences in library volumes within the pool. Patch testing was performed on the upper back with Finn chambers containing 0.01% DPC, and the patch tests were scored after 6 days according to International Contact Dermatitis Research Group standards. Patient blood was sampled pre-sensitization (week 0) and at 2, 6 and about 24 weeks after DPC sensitization. This study followed changes in the peripheral blood TCR repertoire in vivo during primary and secondary sensitization of alopecia patients to the hapten diphenylcyclopropenone (DPC). Weekly therapeutic DPC doses were additionally applied to the scalp of patients throughout the approximately 24-week study period.

The intended sense of this specimen's time point label: patch test 2, 6 weeks after DPC sensitization. This sample's treatment or condition label indicates: therapeutic diphenylcyclopropenone sensitization with weekly scalp DPC. At every patch-test visit, the blood draw took place before the patch test was put on. Eligible patients were aged 18 to 70, diagnosed with alopecia, deemed suitable for DPC therapy, and excluded if pregnant. Total RNA was extracted from unfractionated whole blood collected in Tempus Blood RNA tubes. Remarks on this clonotype: Its antigen has not been determined. Base qualities are not recorded, but no much larger clone differs from it by a single base.

What the work shows at the level of the full study, not this receptor alone: The number of TCRs above 1 in 1000 frequency did not change with DPC sensitization; there was no evidence of global repertoire structure alterations. Significantly more large CDR3 similarity clusters were formed by expanded TCRs than by pre-sensitization or healthy control sets, consistent with antigen-driven responses. All patients had alopecia, a presumed autoimmune disease, so their immune response might differ from that of healthy individuals. The number of PT1 expanded TCRs positively correlated with patch test score, significant at thresholds 8, 16 and 32 but not 4. Repeated subsampling changed both the strength of the expansion versus patch-test correlation and the threshold at which that correlation became significant.

Reading from cysteine to phenylalanine, the CDR3 counts 15 amino acids. Only CDR3 DNA remains: 45 bases, in frame from the first base. Unmatched junction bases come to 11, with V trimmed by 5 bases and J by 6 bases. The germline V gene gives CDR1 as SGHAT and CDR2 as FQNNGV. The library came from RACE. The data were produced on a NextSeq 500. During library preparation, unique molecular identifiers were attached to individual cDNA molecules so that TCRs could be counted in a quantitative, reproducible way. For every blood RNA sample, sequencing covered both the TCR alpha and TCR beta chains. In the authors' own workflow: The median number of TCRs per sample was 95,638, ranging from about 20,000 to 690,600. V, J and CDR3 annotation of the TCR reads was carried out using the Decombinator software suite. For the PS versus PT1 abundance plots, all samples were subsampled to the same number of TCRs (28,000). Expanded TCRs were defined as absent before sensitization and observed at least eight times at the 2-week time point. Using fastp at Q25 and MiXCR, TCRdb reprocessed the public reads and kept productive beta chains. Rows merge per CDR3 protein into single entries with the most common DNA and genes. TCRdb, rather than the study authors, made the V and J calls. Recorded for this sample are about 54,000 distinct CDR3 sequences; 9.9% of them occurred a single time. Under 2% of the sample is held by the ten biggest clonotypes.

The material was whole blood, obtained in connection with sensitization to the hapten diphenylcyclopropenone (DPC). This chain is built from TRBV11-2 and TRBJ2-5; TRBD1 matches 8 bases in the middle. The TCR sequence derives from a woman in her 50s with alopecia areata. Some clones in this sample may be carry-over from other donors' samples. In nucleotides, the sequence is TGTGCCAGCAGCAATCTCAGGGGGCGCACGCAGACCCAGTACTTC. The resulting protein is CASSNLRGRTQTQYF. Here the CDR3 is joined to the reference TRBV11-2 and TRBJ2-5 genes, and the full variable domain is: EAGVAQSPRYKIIEKRQSVAFWCNPISGHATLYWYQQILGQGPKLLIQFQNNGVVDDSQLPKDRFSAERLKGVDSTLKIQPAKLEDSAVYLCASSNLRGRTQTQYFGPGTRLLVL.